What follows describes a single T cell receptor (beta chain). This sample is drawn from a study of cytomegalovirus exposure and HLA in healthy donors. PCR involved 60 Vbeta and 13 Jbeta primers. Libraries were prepared by immunoSEQ multiplex PCR; TCRdb keeps only in-frame clonotypes and omits some of them. The sample holds roughly 120,000 clones, over 60% seen once. The J segment lost 3 bases and the V segment lost 6 bases, leaving 6 bases of the junction unmatched. The germline CDR1 and CDR2 sequences are KGHSH and LQKENI. The CDR3 consists of 15 residues. The source of this sequence is a woman aged 30 to 39 in good health and CMV-seropositive. The specimen was PBMCs. The V call is TRBV18, the J call TRBJ1-1; 11 bases match TRBD1. CDR3 loop: CASSSGTGGDTEAFF. In nucleotides, the CDR3 is TGTGCCAGCTCGTCCGGGACAGGGGGGGACACTGAAGCTTTCTTT.